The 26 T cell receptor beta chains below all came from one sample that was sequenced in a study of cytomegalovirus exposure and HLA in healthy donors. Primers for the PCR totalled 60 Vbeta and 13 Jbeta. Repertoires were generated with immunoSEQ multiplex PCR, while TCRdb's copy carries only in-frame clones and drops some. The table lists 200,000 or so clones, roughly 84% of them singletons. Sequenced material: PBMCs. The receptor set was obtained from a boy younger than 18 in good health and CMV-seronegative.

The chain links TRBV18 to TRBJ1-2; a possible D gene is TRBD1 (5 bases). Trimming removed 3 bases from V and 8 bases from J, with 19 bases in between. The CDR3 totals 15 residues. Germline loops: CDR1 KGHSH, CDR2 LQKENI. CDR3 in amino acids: CASSPVQGYVGGYTF. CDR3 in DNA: TGTGCCAGCTCACCCGTGCAGGGATATGTGGGCGGCTACACCTTC.

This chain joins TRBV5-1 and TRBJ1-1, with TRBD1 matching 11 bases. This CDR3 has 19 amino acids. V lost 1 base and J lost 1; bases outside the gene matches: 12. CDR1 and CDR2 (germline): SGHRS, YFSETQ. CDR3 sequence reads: CASSLNFLTGQGGNTEAFF. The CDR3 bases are TGCGCCAGCAGCTTGAATTTTTTGACGGGACAGGGGGGGAACACTGAAGCTTTCTTT.

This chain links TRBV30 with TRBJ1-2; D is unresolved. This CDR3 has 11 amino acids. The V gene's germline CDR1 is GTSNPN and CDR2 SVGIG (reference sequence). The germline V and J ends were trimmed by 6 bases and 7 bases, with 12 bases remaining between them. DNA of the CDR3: TGTGCCTGCGGGGAAAAGGGTGGCTACACCTTC. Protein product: CACGEKGGYTF. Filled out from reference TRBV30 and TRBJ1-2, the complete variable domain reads SQTIHQWPATLVQPVGSPLSLECTVEGTSNPNLYWYRQAAGRGLQLLFYSVGIGQISSEVPQNLSASRPQDRQFILSSKKLLLSDSGFYLCACGEKGGYTFGSGTRLTVV.

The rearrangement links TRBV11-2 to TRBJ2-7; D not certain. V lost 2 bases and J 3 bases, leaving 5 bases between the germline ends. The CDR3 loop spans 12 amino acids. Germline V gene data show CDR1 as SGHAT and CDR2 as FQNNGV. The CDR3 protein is CASSLNSYEQYF. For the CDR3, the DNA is TGTGCCAGCAGCTTAAACAGCTACGAGCAGTACTTC.

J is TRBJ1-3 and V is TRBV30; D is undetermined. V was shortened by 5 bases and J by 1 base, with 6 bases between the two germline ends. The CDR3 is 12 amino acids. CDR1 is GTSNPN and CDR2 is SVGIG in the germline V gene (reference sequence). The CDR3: CAWGQSGNTIYF. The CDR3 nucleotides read TGTGCCTGGGGGCAGTCTGGAAACACCATATATTTT.

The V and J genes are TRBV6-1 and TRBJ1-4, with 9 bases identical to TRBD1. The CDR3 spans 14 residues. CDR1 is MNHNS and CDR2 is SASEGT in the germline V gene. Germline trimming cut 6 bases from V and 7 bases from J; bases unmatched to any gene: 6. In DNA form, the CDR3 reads TGTGCCAGCAGCCCGGACAGGGGAGGTGAAAAACTGTTTTTT. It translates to CASSPDRGGEKLFF.

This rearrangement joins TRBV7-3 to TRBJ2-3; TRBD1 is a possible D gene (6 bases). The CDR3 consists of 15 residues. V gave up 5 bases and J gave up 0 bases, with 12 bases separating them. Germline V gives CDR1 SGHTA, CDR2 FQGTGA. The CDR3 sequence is CASSRQASSTDTQYF. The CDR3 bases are TGTGCCAGCAGCCGACAGGCCTCTAGCACAGATACGCAGTATTTT.

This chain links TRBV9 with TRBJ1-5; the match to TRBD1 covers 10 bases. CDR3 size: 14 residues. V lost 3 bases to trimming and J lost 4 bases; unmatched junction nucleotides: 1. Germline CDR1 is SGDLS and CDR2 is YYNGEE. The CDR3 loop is CASSEGQGNQPQHF. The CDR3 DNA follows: TGTGCCAGCAGCGAGGGACAGGGGAATCAGCCCCAGCATTTT.

This chain's CDR3 is CASSVVPGGTYNEQFF. As DNA, the CDR3 is TGTGCCAGCAGCGTAGTTCCCGGAGGCACCTACAATGAGCAGTTCTTC. This chain connects TRBV9 to TRBJ2-1; D might be TRBD2 (5 bases). V lost 0 bases, J lost 2 bases, and 12 bases lay in between. CDR3 length equals 16 residues. The germline V gene encodes CDR1 SGDLS and CDR2 YYNGEE.

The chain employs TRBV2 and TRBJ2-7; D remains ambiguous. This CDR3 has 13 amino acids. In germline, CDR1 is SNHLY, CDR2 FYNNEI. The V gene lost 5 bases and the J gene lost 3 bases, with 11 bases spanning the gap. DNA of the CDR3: TGTGCCAGCAGTTCCGTCGCGGACTACGAGCAGTACTTC. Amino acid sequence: CASSSVADYEQYF.

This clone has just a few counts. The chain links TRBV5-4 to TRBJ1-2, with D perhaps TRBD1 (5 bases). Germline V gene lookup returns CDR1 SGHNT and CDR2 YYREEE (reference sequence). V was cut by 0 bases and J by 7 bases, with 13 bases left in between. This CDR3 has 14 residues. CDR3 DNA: TGTGCCAGCAGCTTGGCAACAGGTCTTCTTGGCTACACCTTC. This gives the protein CASSLATGLLGYTF.

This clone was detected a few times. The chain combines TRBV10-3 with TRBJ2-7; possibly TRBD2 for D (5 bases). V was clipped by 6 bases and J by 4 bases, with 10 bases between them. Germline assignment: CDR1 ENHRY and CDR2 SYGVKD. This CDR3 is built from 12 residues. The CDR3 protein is CAISGGEYEQYF. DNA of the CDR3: TGTGCCATCAGCGGTGGGGAGTACGAGCAGTACTTC.

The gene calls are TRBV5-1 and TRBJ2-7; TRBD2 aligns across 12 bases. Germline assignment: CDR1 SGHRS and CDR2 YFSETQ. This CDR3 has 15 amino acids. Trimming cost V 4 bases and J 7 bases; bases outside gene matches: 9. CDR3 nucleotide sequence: TGCGCCAGCAGCGCCGGACTAGCGGGGCCGGGTGAGCAGTACTTC. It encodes CASSAGLAGPGEQYF.

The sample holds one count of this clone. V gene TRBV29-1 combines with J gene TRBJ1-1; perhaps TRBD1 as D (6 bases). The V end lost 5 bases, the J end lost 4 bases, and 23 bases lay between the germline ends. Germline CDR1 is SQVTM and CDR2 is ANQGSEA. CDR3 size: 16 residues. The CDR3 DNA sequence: TGCAGCGTTTCCCGCGACCCAACAGGGAGTTTCACTGAAGCTTTCTTT. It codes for CSVSRDPTGSFTEAFF.

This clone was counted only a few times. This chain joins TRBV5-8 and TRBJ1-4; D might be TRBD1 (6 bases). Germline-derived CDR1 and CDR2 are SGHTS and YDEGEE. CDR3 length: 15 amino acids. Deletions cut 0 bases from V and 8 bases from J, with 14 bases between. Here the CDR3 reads CASSLAPRGYEKLFF. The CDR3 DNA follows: TGTGCCAGCAGCTTGGCCCCCAGGGGATACGAAAAACTGTTTTTT.

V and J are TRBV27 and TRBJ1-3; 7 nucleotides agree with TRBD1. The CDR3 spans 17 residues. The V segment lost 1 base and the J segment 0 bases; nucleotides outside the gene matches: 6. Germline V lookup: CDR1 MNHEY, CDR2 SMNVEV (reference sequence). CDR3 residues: CASSLLPGTASGNTIYF. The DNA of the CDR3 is TGTGCCAGCAGTTTATTACCCGGGACAGCCTCTGGAAACACCATATATTTT.

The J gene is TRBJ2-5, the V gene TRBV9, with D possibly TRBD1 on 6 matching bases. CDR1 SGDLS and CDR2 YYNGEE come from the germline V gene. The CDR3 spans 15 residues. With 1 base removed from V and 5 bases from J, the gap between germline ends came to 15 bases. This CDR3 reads CASSVYGGNSETQYF. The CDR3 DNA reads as TGTGCCAGCAGCGTATATGGGGGCAATAGCGAGACCCAGTACTTC.

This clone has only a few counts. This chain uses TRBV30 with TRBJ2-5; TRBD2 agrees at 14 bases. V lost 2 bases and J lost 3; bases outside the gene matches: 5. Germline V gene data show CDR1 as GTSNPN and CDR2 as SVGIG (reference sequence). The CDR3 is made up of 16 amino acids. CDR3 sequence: CAWSRGLAGEKETQYF. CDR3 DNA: TGTGCCTGGAGTAGGGGACTAGCGGGGGAAAAAGAGACCCAGTACTTC.

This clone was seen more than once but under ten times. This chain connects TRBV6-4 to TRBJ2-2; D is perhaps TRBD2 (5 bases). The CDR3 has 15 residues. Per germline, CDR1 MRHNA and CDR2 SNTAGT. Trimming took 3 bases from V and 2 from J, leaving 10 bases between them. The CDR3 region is CASSEEAGNTGELFF. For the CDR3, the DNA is TGTGCCAGCAGTGAGGAGGCAGGTAACACCGGGGAGCTGTTTTTT.

The CDR3 sequence is CASSWGPRESYEQYF. CDR3 in DNA: TGTGCCAGCAGCTGGGGCCCGCGGGAGTCCTACGAGCAGTACTTC. V usage is TRBV5-6 and J usage is TRBJ2-7; 7 positions match TRBD2. Germline CDR1 SGHDT, CDR2 YYEEEE. With 3 bases clipped from V and 1 base from J, the junction kept 7 bases outside the gene matches. The CDR3 has 15 amino acids.

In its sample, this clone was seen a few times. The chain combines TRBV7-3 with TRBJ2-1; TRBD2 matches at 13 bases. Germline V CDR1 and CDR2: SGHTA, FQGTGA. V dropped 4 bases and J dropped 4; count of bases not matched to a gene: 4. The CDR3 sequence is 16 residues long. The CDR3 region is CASSYTSGRGYNEQFF. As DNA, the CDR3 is TGTGCCAGCAGCTACACTAGCGGGAGGGGGTACAATGAGCAGTTCTTC.

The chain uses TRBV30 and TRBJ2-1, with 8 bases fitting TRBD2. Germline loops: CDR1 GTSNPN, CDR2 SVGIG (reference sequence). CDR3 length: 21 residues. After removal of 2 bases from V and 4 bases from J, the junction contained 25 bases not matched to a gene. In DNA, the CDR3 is TGTGCCTGGAGTAAAAGTAAACGGCCTAGCGGGTCCATAGACTCGTACAATGAGCAGTTCTTC. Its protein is CAWSKSKRPSGSIDSYNEQFF.

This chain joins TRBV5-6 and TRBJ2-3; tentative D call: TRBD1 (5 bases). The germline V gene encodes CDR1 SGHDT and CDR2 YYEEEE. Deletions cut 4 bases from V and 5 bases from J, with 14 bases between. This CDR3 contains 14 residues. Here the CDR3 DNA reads TGTGCCAGCAGCCCGGTAGGTAGGGGAGATACGCAGTATTTT. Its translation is CASSPVGRGDTQYF.

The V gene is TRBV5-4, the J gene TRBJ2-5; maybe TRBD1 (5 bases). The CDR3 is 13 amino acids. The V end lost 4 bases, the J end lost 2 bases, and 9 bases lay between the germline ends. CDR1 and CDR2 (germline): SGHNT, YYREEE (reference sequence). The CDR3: CASSLRTQETQYF. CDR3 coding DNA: TGTGCCAGCAGCCTCCGGACACAAGAGACCCAGTACTTC.

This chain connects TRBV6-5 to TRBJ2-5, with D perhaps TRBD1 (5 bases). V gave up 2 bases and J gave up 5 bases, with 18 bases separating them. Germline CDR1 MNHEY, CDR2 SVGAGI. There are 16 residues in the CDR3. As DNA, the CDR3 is TGTGCCAGCAGTTACCTCTCCTCAGGGTTAGGGGAGACCCAGTACTTC. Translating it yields CASSYLSSGLGETQYF.

Written as DNA, the CDR3 is TGTGCCAGCAGCGTAGGGGACAGTTCCCCTCCAGGCTATGGCTACACCTTC. Protein product: CASSVGDSSPPGYGYTF. The gene calls are TRBV9 and TRBJ1-2, with 7 bases fitting TRBD1. Germline CDR1 reads SGDLS; CDR2 reads YYNGEE. The CDR3 contains 17 residues. The ends lost 0 bases at V and 4 bases at J; junction bases unmatched: 12.